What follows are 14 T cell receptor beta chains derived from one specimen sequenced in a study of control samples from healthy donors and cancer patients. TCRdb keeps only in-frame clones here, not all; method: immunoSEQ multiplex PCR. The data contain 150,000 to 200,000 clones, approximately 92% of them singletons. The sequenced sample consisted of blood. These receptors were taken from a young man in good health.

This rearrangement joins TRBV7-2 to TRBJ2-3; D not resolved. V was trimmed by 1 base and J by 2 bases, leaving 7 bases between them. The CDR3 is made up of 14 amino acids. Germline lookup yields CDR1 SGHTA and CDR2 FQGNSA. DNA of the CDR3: TGTGCCAGCAGCTTAGGGCTATCCACAGATACGCAGTATTTT. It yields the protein CASSLGLSTDTQYF. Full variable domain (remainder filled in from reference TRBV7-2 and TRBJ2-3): GAGVSQSPSNKVTEKGKDVELRCDPISGHTALYWYRQSLGQGLEFLIYFQGNSAPDKSGLPSDRFSAERTGGSVSTLTIQRTQQEDSAVYLCASSLGLSTDTQYFGPGTRLTVL.

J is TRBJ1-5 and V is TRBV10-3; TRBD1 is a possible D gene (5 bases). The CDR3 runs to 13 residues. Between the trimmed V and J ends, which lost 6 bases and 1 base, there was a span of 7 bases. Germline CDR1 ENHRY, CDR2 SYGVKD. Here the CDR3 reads CAISRDSNQPQHF. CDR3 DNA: TGTGCCATCAGCCGGGACAGCAATCAGCCCCAGCATTTT.

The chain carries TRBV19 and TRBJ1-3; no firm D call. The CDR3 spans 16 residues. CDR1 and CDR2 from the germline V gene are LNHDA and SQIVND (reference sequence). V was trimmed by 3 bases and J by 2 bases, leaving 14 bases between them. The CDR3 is CASSIMVGAPGNTIYF. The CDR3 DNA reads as TGTGCCAGTAGTATTATGGTGGGTGCCCCTGGAAACACCATATATTTT.

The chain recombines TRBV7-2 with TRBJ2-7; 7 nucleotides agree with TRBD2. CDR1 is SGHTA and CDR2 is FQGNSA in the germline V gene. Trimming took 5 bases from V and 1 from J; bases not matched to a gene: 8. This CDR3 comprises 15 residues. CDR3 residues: CASSPGRGRSYEQYF. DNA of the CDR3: TGTGCCAGCAGCCCGGGGAGGGGAAGGTCCTACGAGCAGTACTTC.

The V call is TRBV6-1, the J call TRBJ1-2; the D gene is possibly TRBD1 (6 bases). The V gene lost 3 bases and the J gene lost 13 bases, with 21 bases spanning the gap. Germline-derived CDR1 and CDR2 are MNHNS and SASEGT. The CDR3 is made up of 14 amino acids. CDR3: CASSDGAGHTGTTF. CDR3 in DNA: TGTGCCAGCAGTGATGGGGCGGGACATACCGGCACCACCTTC.

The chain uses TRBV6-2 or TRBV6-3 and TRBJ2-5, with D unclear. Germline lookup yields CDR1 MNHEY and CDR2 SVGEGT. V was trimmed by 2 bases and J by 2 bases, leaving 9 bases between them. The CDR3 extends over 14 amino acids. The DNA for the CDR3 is TGTGCCAGCAGTTACCGAGTTGGGCAAGAGACCCAGTACTTC. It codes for CASSYRVGQETQYF.

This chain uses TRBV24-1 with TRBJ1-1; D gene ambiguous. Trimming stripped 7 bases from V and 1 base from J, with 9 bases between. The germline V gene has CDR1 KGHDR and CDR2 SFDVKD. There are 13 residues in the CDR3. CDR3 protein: CATRGGWNTEAFF. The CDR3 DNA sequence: TGTGCCACCAGGGGTGGGTGGAACACTGAAGCTTTCTTT.

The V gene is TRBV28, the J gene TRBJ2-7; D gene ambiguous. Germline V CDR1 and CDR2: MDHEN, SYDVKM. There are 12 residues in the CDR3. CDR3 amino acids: CATRGNSYEQYF. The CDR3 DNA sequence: TGTGCGACCCGTGGGAATTCCTACGAGCAGTACTTC.

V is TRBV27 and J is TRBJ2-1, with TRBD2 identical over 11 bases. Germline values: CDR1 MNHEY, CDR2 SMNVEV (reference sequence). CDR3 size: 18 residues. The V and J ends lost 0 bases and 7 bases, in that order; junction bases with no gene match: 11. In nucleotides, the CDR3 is TGTGCCAGCAGTTTATCGAGGCCTAGCGGGAGGCTCGGAAATGAGCAGTTCTTC. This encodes CASSLSRPSGRLGNEQFF.

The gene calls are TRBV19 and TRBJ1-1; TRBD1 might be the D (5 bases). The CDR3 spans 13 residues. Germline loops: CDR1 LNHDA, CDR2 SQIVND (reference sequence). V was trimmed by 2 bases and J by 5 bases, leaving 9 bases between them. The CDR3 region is CASSIQGWTEAFF. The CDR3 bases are TGTGCCAGTAGTATACAGGGATGGACTGAAGCTTTCTTT.

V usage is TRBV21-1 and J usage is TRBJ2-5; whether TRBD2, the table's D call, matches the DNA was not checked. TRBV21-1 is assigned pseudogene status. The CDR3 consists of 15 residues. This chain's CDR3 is CASPRAAYSQETQYF. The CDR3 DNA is TGTGCCAGTCCGCGGGCAGCATACTCCCAAGAGACCCAGTACTTC.

The CDR3 protein is CASRKLRDRGSGGELFF. Here the CDR3 DNA reads TGTGCCAGCAGGAAATTACGGGACAGGGGGTCGGGCGGGGAGCTGTTTTTT. The chain is built from TRBV27 and TRBJ2-2; 11 bases agree with TRBD1. The length of the CDR3 is 17 residues. Looked up from germline, CDR1 is MNHEY and CDR2 is SMNVEV (reference sequence). The junction had 13 bases not matched to a gene; V was cut back by 6 bases and J by 7 bases.

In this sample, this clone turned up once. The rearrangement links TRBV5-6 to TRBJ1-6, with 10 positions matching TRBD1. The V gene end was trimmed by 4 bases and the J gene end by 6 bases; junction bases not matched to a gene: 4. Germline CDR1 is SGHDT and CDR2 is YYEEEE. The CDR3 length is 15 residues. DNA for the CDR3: TGTGCCAGCAGCCCGGACAGGGGGGGTAATTCACCCCTCCACTTT. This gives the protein CASSPDRGGNSPLHF.

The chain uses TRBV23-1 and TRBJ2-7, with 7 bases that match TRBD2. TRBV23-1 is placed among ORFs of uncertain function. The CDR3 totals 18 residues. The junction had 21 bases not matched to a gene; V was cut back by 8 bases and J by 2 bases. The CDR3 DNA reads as TGCGCCAGCGAGGACGGCCTCCCAACAGCGGGAACGACCTACGAGCAGTACTTC. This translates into CASEDGLPTAGTTYEQYF.